This entry lists 11 T cell receptor beta chains sequenced from one sample in a study of cytomegalovirus exposure and HLA in healthy donors. In the PCR, 60 Vbeta and 13 Jbeta primers were used. The assay was immunoSEQ multiplex PCR, and TCRdb's table has in-frame clones only and misses some. The sample table sets out 70,000 to 90,000 clones. Input material: PBMCs. The receptors originated from a man aged 18 to 29 in good health and CMV-seropositive.

The chain combines TRBV4-1 with TRBJ2-2, with 7 bases fitting TRBD1. The CDR3 spans 16 residues. Trimming took 6 bases from V and 6 from J; bases not matched to a gene: 13. Germline V gene data show CDR1 as MGHRA and CDR2 as YSYEKL. In DNA form, the CDR3 reads TGCGCCAGCAGTCTCGACAGGGATATGTTTCCCGGGGAGCTGTTTTTT. It specifies CASSLDRDMFPGELFF.

This chain links TRBV5-1 with TRBJ2-3; 8 positions agree with TRBD2. After removal of 2 bases from V and 5 bases from J, the junction contained 10 bases not matched to a gene. CDR1 SGHRS and CDR2 YFSETQ come from the germline V gene. The CDR3 has 16 amino acids. The CDR3 is CASSFKEREFGDTQYF. In DNA form, the CDR3 reads TGCGCCAGCAGCTTCAAAGAGCGGGAGTTCGGAGATACGCAGTATTTT.

This chain links TRBV11-2 with TRBJ2-2, with 8 positions matching TRBD2. The CDR3 runs 14 residues. V trimming: 2 bases; J trimming: 4 bases; junction bases outside the gene matches: 0. CDR1 is SGHAT, CDR2 FQNNGV, per germline. CDR3 in DNA: TGTGCCAGCAGCTTACGGGGGGGCACCGGGGAGCTGTTTTTT. Translation: CASSLRGGTGELFF. The entire variable domain, with the rest obtained from reference TRBV11-2 and TRBJ2-2, is as follows: EAGVAQSPRYKIIEKRQSVAFWCNPISGHATLYWYQQILGQGPKLLIQFQNNGVVDDSQLPKDRFSAERLKGVDSTLKIQPAKLEDSAVYLCASSLRGGTGELFFGEGSRLTVL.

The chain carries TRBV5-1 and TRBJ2-1; TRBD1 is a possible D gene (6 bases). Germline CDR1 is SGHRS and CDR2 is YFSETQ. The germline V and J ends were trimmed by 1 base and 7 bases, with 12 bases remaining between them. The CDR3 contains 14 residues. The CDR3 DNA reads as TGCGCCAGCAGCTTGACCGGGACAATTAATGAGCAGTTCTTC. Its protein product is CASSLTGTINEQFF. Complete variable domain (other parts from reference TRBV5-1 and TRBJ2-1): KAGVTQTPRYLIKTRGQQVTLSCSPISGHRSVSWYQQTPGQGLQFLFEYFSETQRNKGNFPGRFSGRQFSNSRSEMNVSTLELGDSALYLCASSLTGTINEQFFGPGTRLTVL.

V is TRBV5-5 and J is TRBJ2-7; a weak D match, TRBD2 (5 bases). In germline, CDR1 is SGHKS, CDR2 YYEKEE (reference sequence). This CDR3 region has 14 residues. The germline V and J ends were trimmed by 3 bases and 3 bases, with 13 bases remaining between them. The CDR3 loop is CASSSDSLYYEQYF. The CDR3 DNA reads as TGTGCCAGCAGCTCGGACTCGTTATACTACGAGCAGTACTTC.

The chain carries TRBV28 and TRBJ1-2; D is unclear. CDR1 is MDHEN, CDR2 SYDVKM, per germline. CDR3 length equals 13 residues. V was shortened by 2 bases and J by 3 bases, with 7 bases between the two germline ends. In DNA form, the CDR3 reads TGTGCCAGCAGTTTAGAGGGCTACTATGGCTACACCTTC. It translates to CASSLEGYYGYTF.

In nucleotides, the CDR3 is TGTGCCAGCAGCTACAGTGGGTCGGGCTACACCTTC. Translation: CASSYSGSGYTF. The genes are TRBV5-6 and TRBJ1-2; D unclear. CDR3 length: 12 residues. Germline CDR1 is SGHDT and CDR2 is YYEEEE. V gave up 3 bases and J gave up 8 bases, with 11 bases separating them. The full variable domain, completed using reference TRBV5-6 and TRBJ1-2, is DAGVTQSPTHLIKTRGQQVTLRCSPKSGHDTVSWYQQALGQGPQFIFQYYEEEERQRGNFPDRFSGHQFPNYSSELNVNALLLGDSALYLCASSYSGSGYTFGSGTRLTVV.

The chain employs TRBV9 and TRBJ2-6; 7 positions agree with TRBD2. Germline V gene data show CDR1 as SGDLS and CDR2 as YYNGEE. The CDR3 is 16 amino acids. Trimming at V came to 0 bases and at J to 2 bases, leaving 2 bases not matched to a gene. The CDR3: CASSVGGGAGANVLTF. The CDR3 nucleotides read TGTGCCAGCAGCGTAGGGGGAGGGGCTGGGGCCAACGTCCTGACTTTC.

The gene calls are TRBV19 and TRBJ1-2; 7 bases are a match to TRBD1. The V and J ends lost 7 bases and 2 bases, in that order; junction bases with no gene match: 28. In germline, CDR1 is LNHDA, CDR2 SQIVND (reference sequence). CDR3 length equals 21 residues. CDR3 DNA sequence: TGTGCCAGTAACCCAACCCGGACAGGTTTCACGGATAGAATGTTGAACTATGGCTACACCTTC. Translating it yields CASNPTRTGFTDRMLNYGYTF.

The chain employs TRBV7-8 and TRBJ1-2; D is ambiguous. Germline V gene data show CDR1 as SGHVS and CDR2 as FQNEAQ. Trimming cost V 1 base and J 1 base, with 13 bases left between them. The CDR3 totals 16 residues. CDR3 DNA: TGTGCCAGCAGCTTAGGGGTTTCGCGGGGTAACTATGGCTACACCTTC. Its protein is CASSLGVSRGNYGYTF.

V gene TRBV9 combines with J gene TRBJ2-1, with 10 positions matching TRBD1. J lost 4 bases, V lost 3 bases, and 4 bases had no gene match. Germline CDR1 SGDLS, CDR2 YYNGEE. This CDR3 comprises 15 residues. The CDR3 coding sequence is TGTGCCAGCAGCGCGGGACAGGGGCGGTACAATGAGCAGTTCTTC. It codes for CASSAGQGRYNEQFF.